The TCR beta chain under discussion was sequenced for a study of Graves' ophthalmopathy and Graves' hyperthyroidism. This CDR3 is built from 15 residues. Deletions cut 2 bases from V and 2 bases from J, with 13 bases between. Germline lookup yields CDR1 MNHEY and CDR2 SVGEGT. General study results and limits: Sensitivity reached roughly 88% and specificity over 65% for a 13-signature model separating ophthalmopathy from stable hyperthyroidism.

As the template, RNA transcripts were used to amplify TCR beta CDR3 regions. The library came from an HTBI-primed first-round RT-PCR and a second-round multiplex PCR. MiXCR, applied by TCRdb to the multiplex PCR reads, yields one record per CDR3 protein. This table has about 620,000 distinct CDR3 sequences, about 24% appearing once. With regard to this clonotype: No antigen is known for it.

Material for sequencing was peripheral blood. The V gene is TRBV6-2 or TRBV6-3, the J gene TRBJ2-7; no firm D call. The TCR comes from a woman under 30 with stable Graves' hyperthyroidism. Some clones in this sample may be carry-over from other donors' samples. The chain's CDR3 is CASSYESGRAYEQYF. In DNA, the CDR3 is TGTGCCAGCAGTTACGAGTCGGGCCGTGCCTACGAGCAGTACTTC.